The sequence of this T cell receptor (beta chain) was determined in a study of blood T cell repertoires in COVID-19. On the study more broadly: The United States, Italy and Spain were the sources of the acute and convalescent COVID-19 samples. In each case, the material was cDNA or gDNA derived from T cells, B-cell-depleted T cells, or PBMCs.

CDR3 length: 15 residues. Deletions cut 1 base from V and 2 bases from J, with 9 bases between. Germline CDR1 reads LGHNA; CDR2 reads YNFKEQ. Authors' processing steps: Counts of nucleated cells, estimated from reference gene primer amplification, were obtained. The protocol was immunoSEQ multiplex PCR, while the TCRdb copy is restricted to in-frame clones and leaves out a portion. That table is the source of V, J and clone size, and D and trimming were worked out from the DNA. The data show about 360,000 clones, around 86% seen once. Input material: peripheral blood. The V and J genes are TRBV4-2 and TRBJ1-3; perhaps TRBD1 as D (5 bases). The clonotype originates from a human donor in a cohort sampled during active COVID-19. CDR3 loop: CASSQVAGTGNTIYF. The CDR3 DNA is TGTGCCAGCAGCCAAGTCGCAGGGACTGGAAACACCATATATTTT.